These 22 T cell receptor beta chains originate from one sample sequenced in a study of shared clonotypes between healthy human individuals. Some clones are missing from TCRdb's copy, which holds only in-frame ones; the method was immunoSEQ multiplex PCR. The sample yields approximately 99,000 clones, about 63% seen once. The sequencing input was memory CD8+ T cells sorted from blood. Subset meaning: CD45RO+ cells pooled with CCR7-negative TemRA cells. These receptors originate from a woman in her twenties or thirties in good health.

The gene calls are TRBV30 and TRBJ2-5; D is unresolved. The J call may be faulty, since TRBJ2-7 better matches the DNA end. The CDR3 runs 13 residues. The germline gives CDR1 GTSNPN, CDR2 SVGIG (reference sequence). CDR3 residues: CAWSVGVAYEQYF. CDR3 DNA: TGTGCCTGGAGTGTCGGTGTTGCCTACGAGCAGTACTTC.

The chain has TRBV7-9 and TRBJ2-7, with D tentatively TRBD1 (6 bases). This CDR3 is built from 15 residues. The V and J ends lost 2 bases and 2 bases respectively, with 13 bases between them. CDR1 SEHNR and CDR2 FQNEAQ come from the germline V gene (reference sequence). The CDR3 spells CASSLRQAEAYEQYF. Written as DNA, the CDR3 is TGTGCCAGCAGCTTAAGACAGGCTGAGGCCTACGAGCAGTACTTC.

The chain couples TRBV2 to TRBJ1-1, with TRBD1 identical over 8 bases. The CDR3 runs to 15 residues. Germline V gene data show CDR1 as SNHLY and CDR2 as FYNNEI. V was pared by 0 bases and J by 4 bases, with 4 bases of the junction left unmatched. CDR3 protein: CASSEAARGRTEAFF. CDR3 bases: TGTGCCAGCAGTGAAGCGGCCAGGGGGCGCACTGAAGCTTTCTTT.

This clone was detected a few times. This rearrangement joins TRBV27 to TRBJ2-2; D unclear. The germline V and J ends were trimmed by 3 bases and 3 bases, with 8 bases remaining between them. CDR3 length: 14 amino acids. Germline CDR1 is MNHEY and CDR2 is SMNVEV (reference sequence). The chain's CDR3 is CASSFSPYTGELFF. The CDR3 nucleotides are TGTGCCAGCAGTTTTTCCCCTTACACCGGGGAGCTGTTTTTT.

The chain links TRBV5-6 to TRBJ2-5; D gene unclear. This CDR3 contains 15 residues. Germline V gene data show CDR1 as SGHDT and CDR2 as YYEEEE. Trimming removed 4 bases at V and 4 bases at J, with 17 bases between. The CDR3 coding sequence is TGTGCCAGCAGCCCGCATAGGTCCTCGAGAGAGACCCAGTACTTC. Its protein product is CASSPHRSSRETQYF.

The table lists this clone with a count of one. The genes are TRBV6-5 and TRBJ2-7, with 8 bases fitting TRBD2. The CDR3 spans 15 residues. Germline CDR1 reads MNHEY; CDR2 reads SVGAGI. J gave up 5 bases and V 6 bases, and 12 bases lay outside the gene matches. For the CDR3, the DNA is TGTGCCAGCAGACTCGAGGCGGGAGGATTCCACGAGCAGTACTTC. Protein product: CASRLEAGGFHEQYF.

In its sample, this clone was seen many times. The rearrangement joins TRBV4-2 to TRBJ2-1; TRBD2 matches at 10 bases. Germline CDR1 LGHNA, CDR2 YNFKEQ. The CDR3 consists of 16 residues. The V and J ends lost 2 bases and 4 bases, in that order; junction bases with no gene match: 5. As DNA, the CDR3 is TGTGCCAGCAGCCAACTAGCGGGAGAACCTTACAATGAGCAGTTCTTC. This translates into CASSQLAGEPYNEQFF.

Concerning this clone: Other DNA sequences within the sample encode an identical CDR3. The genes are TRBV6-4 and TRBJ2-2; D is unclear. V was shortened by 2 bases and J by 4 bases, with 8 bases between the two germline ends. Germline lookup yields CDR1 MRHNA and CDR2 SNTAGT. This CDR3 comprises 14 residues. CDR3 protein: CASSDVAATGELFF. Here the CDR3 DNA reads TGTGCCAGCAGTGACGTGGCAGCCACCGGGGAGCTGTTTTTT.

This clone has at least ten counts. The chain employs TRBV6-4 and TRBJ2-2, with 7 bases lining up with TRBD1. This CDR3 has 16 residues. Looked up from germline, CDR1 is MRHNA and CDR2 is SNTAGT. Losses at the gene ends were 2 bases for V and 4 bases for J; bases not matched to a gene: 7. The DNA of the CDR3 is TGTGCCAGCAGTGACCATACAGGGGACGGCACCGGGGAGCTGTTTTTT. It codes for CASSDHTGDGTGELFF.

The genes are TRBV28 and TRBJ2-6; TRBD1 agrees at 7 bases. The ends lost 6 bases at V and 0 bases at J; junction bases unmatched: 8. Germline CDR1 and CDR2: MDHEN and SYDVKM. The CDR3 loop spans 17 amino acids. CDR3 in DNA: TGTGCCAGCAGGGAACAGGGGTCACCCTCTGGGGCCAACGTCCTGACTTTC. It encodes CASREQGSPSGANVLTF. Combining the CDR3 with reference TRBV28 and TRBJ2-6 gives the whole variable domain DVKVTQSSRYLVKRTGEKVFLECVQDMDHENMFWYRQDPGLGLRLIYFSYDVKMKEKGDIPEGYSVSREKKERFSLILESASTNQTSMYLCASREQGSPSGANVLTFGAGSRLTVL.

This sequence joins TRBV7-6 and TRBJ2-3; 7 bases fit TRBD2. The germline gives CDR1 SGHVS, CDR2 FNYEAQ. Trimming took 3 bases from V and 1 from J; bases not matched to a gene: 7. There are 16 residues in the CDR3. CDR3 in amino acids: CASSLGRGTGTDTQYF. The CDR3 region has the DNA TGTGCCAGCAGCTTGGGGCGGGGGACGGGCACAGATACGCAGTATTTT.

This clone was detected only a few times. This chain links TRBV6-1 with TRBJ2-6; D is undetermined. Germline CDR1 is MNHNS and CDR2 is SASEGT. Deletions cut 4 bases from V and 0 bases from J, with 7 bases between. The CDR3 has 15 amino acids. The CDR3, as DNA: TGTGCCAGCAGTGCCGCGTCCTCTGGGGCCAACGTCCTGACTTTC. Protein product: CASSAASSGANVLTF.

This rearrangement joins TRBV4-2 to TRBJ2-7; 11 bases fit TRBD1. V was pared by 1 base and J by 6 bases, with 8 bases of the junction left unmatched. Germline lookup yields CDR1 LGHNA and CDR2 YNFKEQ. The CDR3 has 16 amino acids. The CDR3 region is CASSQGTGTGGSEQYF. Written as DNA, the CDR3 is TGTGCCAGCAGCCAAGGGACCGGGACAGGGGGTTCCGAGCAGTACTTC.

The rearrangement joins TRBV9 to TRBJ2-7; D not resolved. The CDR3 consists of 15 residues. Germline assignment: CDR1 SGDLS and CDR2 YYNGEE. The germline V and J ends were trimmed by 3 bases and 0 bases, with 13 bases remaining between them. CDR3 in DNA: TGTGCCAGCAGCGCCTCTCGGGTCGGCTCCTACGAGCAGTACTTC. It translates to CASSASRVGSYEQYF.

The chain recombines TRBV30 with TRBJ1-3; D ambiguous. Trimming stripped 1 base from V and 0 bases from J, with 10 bases between. This CDR3 region has 15 residues. The germline V gene has CDR1 GTSNPN and CDR2 SVGIG (reference sequence). CDR3 sequence (DNA): TGTGCCTGGAGTGGGACGCCGGCCTCTGGAAACACCATATATTTT. Its protein product is CAWSGTPASGNTIYF.

The V and J genes are TRBV7-3 and TRBJ1-6; 7 bases agree with TRBD1. CDR3 size: 15 residues. The V and J ends lost 2 bases and 7 bases, in that order; junction bases with no gene match: 5. Germline-derived CDR1 and CDR2 are SGHTA and FQGTGA. The CDR3, as DNA: TGTGCCAGCAGCTTATCCGGGACAGCCAATTCACCCCTCCACTTT. This gives the protein CASSLSGTANSPLHF. Looking up the rest from reference TRBV7-3 and TRBJ1-6 gives the full variable domain: GAGVSQTPSNKVTEKGKYVELRCDPISGHTALYWYRQSLGQGPEFLIYFQGTGAADDSGLPNDRFFAVRPEGSVSTLKIQRTERGDSAVYLCASSLSGTANSPLHFGNGTRLTVT.

The chain employs TRBV6-1 and TRBJ2-7; 7 nucleotides align to TRBD1. Germline V gives CDR1 MNHNS, CDR2 SASEGT. The V gene end was trimmed by 6 bases and the J gene end by 0 bases; junction bases not matched to a gene: 5. The CDR3 is 14 residues long. The CDR3 nucleotides are TGTGCCAGCAGGGACAGGTTTAGCTCCTACGAGCAGTACTTC. This encodes CASRDRFSSYEQYF.

With regard to this clone: An end of the junction does not agree with germline; a read error may underlie this. The chain links TRBV2 to TRBJ2-7; 8 bases are a match to TRBD1. This CDR3 has 11 amino acids. Germline-derived CDR1 and CDR2 are SNHLY and FYNNEI. In DNA form, the CDR3 reads TGTGCCAGCAGTATTCGGACAGGGTCTGGCTTC. Amino acid sequence: CASSIRTGSGF.

The rearrangement links TRBV4-1 to TRBJ2-3, with a weak D call TRBD2 (6 bases). The CDR3 totals 15 residues. Germline lookup yields CDR1 MGHRA and CDR2 YSYEKL. V lost 1 base to trimming and J lost 3 bases, with 11 bases between them. As DNA, the CDR3 is TGCGCCAGCAGCCAAGTCGGCGGGACGACAGATACGCAGTATTTT. It is translated as CASSQVGGTTDTQYF.

This clone has just one count. The chain joins TRBV28 to TRBJ2-1; a possible D gene is TRBD1 (6 bases). This CDR3 is built from 15 residues. Trimming removed 3 bases at V and 7 bases at J, with 16 bases between. Germline CDR1 is MDHEN and CDR2 is SYDVKM. CDR3 nucleotide sequence: TGTGCCAGCAGTTTCCGCAAGGGCAGGGGAAATGAGCAGTTCTTC. Protein product: CASSFRKGRGNEQFF.

This rearrangement joins TRBV27 to TRBJ1-5, with no clear D. Trimming left V 5 bases short and J 8 bases short, with 19 bases between. This CDR3 has 15 residues. Germline CDR1 and CDR2: MNHEY and SMNVEV (reference sequence). The CDR3 DNA follows: TGTGCCAGCAGTCCTCCCGGGGTGCCAGTAGAGCCCCAGCATTTT. Amino acid sequence: CASSPPGVPVEPQHF.

This chain joins TRBV15 and TRBJ2-5, with no clear D. The CDR3 consists of 13 residues. Germline-derived CDR1 and CDR2 are LNHNV and YYDKDF (reference sequence). The V and J ends lost 3 bases and 3 bases respectively, with 8 bases between them. CDR3 DNA sequence: TGTGCCACCAGCAGCGTTGTTGAAGAGACCCAGTACTTC. Protein: CATSSVVEETQYF.